This TCR beta chain is drawn from a study of immune reconstitution after stem cell transplant in scleroderma (dated by TCRdb to about 2017). The CDR3 contains 16 residues, cysteine and phenylalanine counted. The DNA shown is the 48-base CDR3, in frame from base 1. CDR1 MNHEY and CDR2 SMNVEV are derived from the germline V gene (reference sequence). This clonotype appeared a few times. Its antigen has not been determined. A much larger clonotype is one base distant, so this may be a read error. Library construction relied on RT-PCR. Instrument on record: Illumina MiSeq. TCRdb reprocessed the public reads (quality trimming at Q25 with fastp, clone calling with MiXCR) and kept in-frame beta chains. Each CDR3 protein appears once, grouped with its most common genes and DNA. The sample includes almost 2,500 distinct CDR3 sequences, with approximately 5.9% observed a single time. Around 23% of the sample lies in the top ten.

The rearrangement joined TRBV27 to TRBJ2-2; TRBD1 agrees with 7 junctional bases. This material was collected before or after autologous hematopoietic stem cell transplantation (not recorded which). The origin of this receptor is a female donor with systemic sclerosis. The CDR3 here reads CAGSLDGQVLTGELFF. The DNA sequence is as follows: TGTGCCGGCAGTCTAGATGGACAGGTCCTCACCGGGGAGCTGTTTTTT.